The clone carrying this T cell receptor (beta chain) was detected a few times. Antigen: not known. Other DNA sequences within the sample encode an identical CDR3. Use of 60 Vbeta and 13 Jbeta primers characterized the PCR. Per the original data handling: Tens of millions of unique TCR beta chains, 9 million to 11 million shared, were counted in a later analysis. The protocol was immunoSEQ multiplex PCR, while the TCRdb copy is restricted to in-frame clones and leaves out a portion. The V and J calls and clone size are taken from that table; D and trimming were inferred from the DNA. The top ten clones hold 1.5% to 2% of a sample with about 180,000 clones, 80% of them seen once. These data are taken from a study of cytomegalovirus exposure and HLA in healthy donors. Study results and limitations: Cytomegalovirus-associated status was assigned to about 170 TCR beta chains.

V was pared by 2 bases and J by 0 bases, with 8 bases between. CDR1 and CDR2 (germline): SGHRS, YFSETQ. The CDR3 extends over 15 amino acids. Samples came from healthy bone marrow donors. This clonotype was obtained from a woman aged 25 to 45 in good health and CMV-seronegative. This chain links TRBV5-1 with TRBJ2-2; D remains ambiguous. Sequenced input: PBMCs. CDR3 DNA sequence: TGCGCCAGCAGCTTAGCAGGCGCGAACACCGGGGAGCTGTTTTTT. Amino acid sequence: CASSLAGANTGELFF. The full variable domain, completed using reference TRBV5-1 and TRBJ2-2, is KAGVTQTPRYLIKTRGQQVTLSCSPISGHRSVSWYQQTPGQGLQFLFEYFSETQRNKGNFPGRFSGRQFSNSRSEMNVSTLELGDSALYLCASSLAGANTGELFFGEGSRLTVL.